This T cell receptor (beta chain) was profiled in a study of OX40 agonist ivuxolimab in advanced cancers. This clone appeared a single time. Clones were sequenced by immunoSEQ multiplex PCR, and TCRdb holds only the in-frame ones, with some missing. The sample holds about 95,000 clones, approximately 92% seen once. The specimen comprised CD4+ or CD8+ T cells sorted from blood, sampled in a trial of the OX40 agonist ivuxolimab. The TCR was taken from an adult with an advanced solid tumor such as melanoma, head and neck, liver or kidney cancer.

CDR3 sequence reads: CASSPMLVNTEAFF. The CDR3 coding sequence is TGCGCCAGCAGCCCAATGCTCGTCAACACTGAAGCTTTCTTT. The V and J genes are TRBV4-3 and TRBJ1-1; D gene ambiguous. With 4 bases removed from V and 2 bases from J, the gap between germline ends came to 11 bases. Germline V gene lookup returns CDR1 LGHNA and CDR2 YSLEER. CDR3 length: 14 residues.